This paragraph reports one T cell receptor beta chain. Here immunoSEQ multiplex PCR was the method, and the copy in TCRdb shows in-frame clones only, minus some. The table lists 250,000 to 300,000 clones, approximately 90% of them singletons. Cohort assignment relied on participant-reported clinical history. The source of the sample is a study of blood T cell repertoires in COVID-19. The sequence came from a human donor in a cohort exposed to, infected with or recovered from COVID-19 (not recorded which). The donor label of this sample is uncertain. The sample was PBMCs or T cells enriched from blood (not recorded which).

The CDR3, as DNA: TGTGCCAGCAGAGGACTCGACGGGTCACCCCTCCACTTT. It specifies CASRGLDGSPLHF. The rearrangement uses TRBV6-5 and TRBJ1-6; no reliable D call. CDR3 length: 13 residues. CDR1 and CDR2 from the germline V gene are MNHEY and SVGAGI. Trimming removed 6 bases from V and 10 bases from J, with 13 bases in between.